This entry features one TCR beta chain sequence. The record originates from a study of T cell changes during pregnancy in multiple sclerosis. The CDR3 spans 15 residues. Germline assignment: CDR1 SGHKS and CDR2 YYEKEE (reference sequence). Trimming removed 4 bases at V and 7 bases at J, with 15 bases between. Assay: immunoSEQ multiplex PCR; the TCRdb copy retains only in-frame clones and omits some. The table records tens of thousands of clones, about 90% of them present only once. This rearrangement joins TRBV5-5 to TRBJ1-6; unclear D gene. The origin of this receptor is a female donor with multiple sclerosis, enrolled in a pregnancy study. The sample here was CD4+ T cells from peripheral blood mononuclear cells, taken after pregnancy. CDR3 region: CASSREITWNSPLHF. For the CDR3, the DNA is TGTGCCAGCAGCAGAGAGATTACCTGGAATTCACCCCTCCACTTT.